Following are 5 T cell receptor beta chains from one sample sequenced in a study of blood T cell repertoires in COVID-19. TCRdb's table, derived via immunoSEQ multiplex PCR, lists solely in-frame clones and lacks some. Of around 47,000 clones detected, 80% to 90% appear once; the ten largest clones hold 3% to 5%. The sequencing input was peripheral blood. All receptors derive from a man aged 40-50 years with COVID-19, enrolled during active disease.

The V gene is TRBV21-1, the J gene TRBJ1-2; the D call of TRBD1 is as the table states it, not checked on the DNA. TRBV21-1 is classified as a pseudogene. This CDR3 comprises 14 residues. The CDR3 protein is CASSRRQGHYGYTF. The CDR3 DNA reads TGTGCCAGCAGCCGACGACAGGGCCACTATGGCTACACCTTC.

The chain has TRBV2 and TRBJ2-7; 8 bases line up with TRBD1. Germline-derived CDR1 and CDR2 are SNHLY and FYNNEI. CDR3 size: 13 residues. With 4 bases clipped from V and 7 bases from J, the junction kept 6 bases outside the gene matches. The CDR3 nucleotides are TGTGCCAGCAGTGTGGACAGGGCAGGTGAGCAGTACTTC. It codes for CASSVDRAGEQYF.

V gene TRBV19 combines with J gene TRBJ1-3; no definite D call. In germline, CDR1 is LNHDA, CDR2 SQIVND (reference sequence). V was shortened by 1 base and J by 4 bases, with 11 bases between the two germline ends. CDR3 length equals 15 residues. The CDR3 DNA is TGTGCCAGTAGTATAGGGTCAGGATTCGGAAACACCATATATTTT. Protein sequence: CASSIGSGFGNTIYF.

This chain links TRBV11-3 with TRBJ2-5; 7 nucleotides line up with TRBD2. Trimming removed 3 bases from V and 0 bases from J; junction bases left unmatched: 10. CDR1 and CDR2 (germline): SGHNT, YENEEA. The CDR3 has 17 amino acids. CDR3: CASSLRVAGRYQETQYF. The CDR3 DNA reads TGTGCCAGCAGCTTGAGGGTAGCGGGCCGGTACCAAGAGACCCAGTACTTC.

The chain recombines TRBV12-3 or TRBV12-4 with TRBJ2-1; 7 bases agree with TRBD1. V lost 7 bases to trimming and J lost 6 bases; unmatched junction nucleotides: 6. There are 13 residues in the CDR3. The CDR3 DNA follows: TGTGCCAGCACCCCCGACAGGGCCAATGAGCAGTTCTTC. Protein: CASTPDRANEQFF.